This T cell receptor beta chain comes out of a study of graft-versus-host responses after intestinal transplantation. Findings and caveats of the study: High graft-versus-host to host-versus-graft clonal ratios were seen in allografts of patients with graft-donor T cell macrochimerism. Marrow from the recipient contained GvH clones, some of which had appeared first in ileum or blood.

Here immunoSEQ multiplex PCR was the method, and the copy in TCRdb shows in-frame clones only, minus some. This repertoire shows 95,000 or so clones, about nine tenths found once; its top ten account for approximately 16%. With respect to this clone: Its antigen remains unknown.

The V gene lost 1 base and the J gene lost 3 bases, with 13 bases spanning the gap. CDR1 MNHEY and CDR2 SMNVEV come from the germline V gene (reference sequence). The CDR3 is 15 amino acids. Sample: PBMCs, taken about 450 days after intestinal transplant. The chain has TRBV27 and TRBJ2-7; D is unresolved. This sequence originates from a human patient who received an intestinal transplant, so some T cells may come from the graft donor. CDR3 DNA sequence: TGTGCCAGCAGTTTATATTCCTATGGCTTCTACGAGCAGTACTTC. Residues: CASSLYSYGFYEQYF.